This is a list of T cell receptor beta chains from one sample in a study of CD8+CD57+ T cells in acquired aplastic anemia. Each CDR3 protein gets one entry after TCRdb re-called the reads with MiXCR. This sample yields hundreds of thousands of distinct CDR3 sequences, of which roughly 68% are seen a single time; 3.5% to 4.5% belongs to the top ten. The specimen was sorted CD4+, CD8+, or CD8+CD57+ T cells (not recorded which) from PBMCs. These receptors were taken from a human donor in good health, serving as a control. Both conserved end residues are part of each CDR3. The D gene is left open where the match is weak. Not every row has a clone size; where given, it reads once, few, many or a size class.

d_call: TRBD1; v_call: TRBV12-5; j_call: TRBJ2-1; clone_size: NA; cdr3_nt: TGTGCTAGCAGCAGGGGGCAGACGGGTTACAATGAGCAGTTCTTC; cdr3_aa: CASSRGQTGYNEQFF
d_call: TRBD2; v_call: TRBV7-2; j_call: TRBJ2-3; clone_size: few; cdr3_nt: TGTGCCAGCAGTTTATCGGTTTCGGCTAGCGGGGTCAATGAGCAGTATTTT; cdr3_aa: CASSLSVSASGVNEQYF
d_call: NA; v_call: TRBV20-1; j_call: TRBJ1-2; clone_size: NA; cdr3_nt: TGCAGTGCTAGAAATCCGGGGAGGGACAATGGCTACACCTTC; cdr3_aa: CSARNPGRDNGYTF
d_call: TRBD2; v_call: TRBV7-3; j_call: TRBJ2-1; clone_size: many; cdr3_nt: TGTGCCAGCAGCTTACGGGGGGGGGGCCGTGAGCAGTTCTTC; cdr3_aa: CASSLRGGGREQFF
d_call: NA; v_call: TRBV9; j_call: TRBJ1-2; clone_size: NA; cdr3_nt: TGTGCCAGCAGCTTCGGCGGGGGGCTGGGCAATGAGCACACCTTC; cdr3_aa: CASSFGGGLGNEHTF
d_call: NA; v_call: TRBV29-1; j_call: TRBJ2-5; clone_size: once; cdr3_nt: TGCAGCGTTGATTTATCGGCAGCCCAAGAGACCCAGTACTTC; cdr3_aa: CSVDLSAAQETQYF
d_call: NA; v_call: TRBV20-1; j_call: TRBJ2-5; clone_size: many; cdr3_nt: TGCAGTGCTAGGGTTCAGACGGCATGGGAGACCCAGTACTTC; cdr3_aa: CSARVQTAWETQYF
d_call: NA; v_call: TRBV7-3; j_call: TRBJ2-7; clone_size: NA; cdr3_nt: TGTGCCAGCATGGGTGAGAGCTACGAGCAGTACTTC; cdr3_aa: CASMGESYEQYF
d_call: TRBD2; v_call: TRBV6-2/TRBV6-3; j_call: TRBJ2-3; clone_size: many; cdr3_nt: TGTGCCAGCAACGAGGGACTAGCTGAAGATACGCAGTATTTT; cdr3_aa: CASNEGLAEDTQYF
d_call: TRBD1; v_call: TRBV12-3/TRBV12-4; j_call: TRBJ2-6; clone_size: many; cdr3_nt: TGTGCCAGCAGTCCTCTACGAGGACAGGGGGCGAGTTCTGGGGCCAACGTCCTGACTTTC; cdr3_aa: CASSPLRGQGASSGANVLTF
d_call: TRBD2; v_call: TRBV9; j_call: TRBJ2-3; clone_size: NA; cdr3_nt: TGTGCCAGCAGCGTCGGCACTAGCGGGGGCGCAGCTACGCAGTATTTT; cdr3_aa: CASSVGTSGGAATQYF
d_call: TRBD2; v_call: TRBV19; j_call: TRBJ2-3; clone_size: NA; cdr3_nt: TGTGCCAGTAGCCCCGGGACTAGTAGAACAGATACGCAGTATTTT; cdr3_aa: CASSPGTSRTDTQYF
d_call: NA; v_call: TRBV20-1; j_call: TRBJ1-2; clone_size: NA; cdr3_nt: TGCAGTGCTAGAGACCAACATTACGAACTAGGAGGCTACACCTTC; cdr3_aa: CSARDQHYELGGYTF
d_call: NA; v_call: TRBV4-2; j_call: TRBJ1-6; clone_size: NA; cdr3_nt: TGTGCCAGCAGTCCACGAGCGACTCGGCTCAGCTCCTATAATTCACCCCTCCACTTT; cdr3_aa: CASSPRATRLSSYNSPLHF
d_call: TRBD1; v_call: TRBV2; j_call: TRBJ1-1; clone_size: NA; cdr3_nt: TGTGCCAGCAGTGTATGGACAGGGACGAACACTGAAGCTTTCTTT; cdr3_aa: CASSVWTGTNTEAFF
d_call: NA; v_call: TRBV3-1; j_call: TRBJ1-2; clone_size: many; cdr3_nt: TGTGCCAGCAGCCAAGATCCGGGGTGGGACCTAAGCTATGGCTACACCTTC; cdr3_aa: CASSQDPGWDLSYGYTF
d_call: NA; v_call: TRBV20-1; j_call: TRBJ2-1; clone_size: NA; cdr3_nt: TGCAGTGCTAGAGAGGACACTGAAGCTTATGAGCAGTTCTTC; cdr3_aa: CSAREDTEAYEQFF
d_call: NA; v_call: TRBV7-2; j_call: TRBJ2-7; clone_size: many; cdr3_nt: TGTGCCAGCAGCTTAAGCCAGGGACGACACGAGCAGTACTTC; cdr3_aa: CASSLSQGRHEQYF
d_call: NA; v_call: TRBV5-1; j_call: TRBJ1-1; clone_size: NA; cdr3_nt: TGCGCCAGCAGCTTGGGGACAGAAGTAGTTAACACTGAAGCTTTCTTT; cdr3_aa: CASSLGTEVVNTEAFF
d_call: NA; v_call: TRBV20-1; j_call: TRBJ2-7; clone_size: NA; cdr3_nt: TGCAGAGCTAGAGACGGTAGGGCCTATGAGCAGTACTTC; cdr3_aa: CRARDGRAYEQYF
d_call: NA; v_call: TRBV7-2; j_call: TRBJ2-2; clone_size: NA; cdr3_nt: TGTGCCAGCAGCCGGCAGGGCGCTATCACCGGGCAGCTGTTTTTT; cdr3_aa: CASSRQGAITGQLFF
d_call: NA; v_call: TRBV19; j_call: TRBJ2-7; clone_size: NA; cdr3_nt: TGTGCCAGTAGCGACGGACAGCCCAGCTCCTACACGCAGTACTTC; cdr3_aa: CASSDGQPSSYTQYF
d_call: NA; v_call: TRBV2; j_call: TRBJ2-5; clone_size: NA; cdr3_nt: TGTGCCAGCAGCCGATACGGGGTTCAGCTAGAGACCCAGTACTTC; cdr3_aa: CASSRYGVQLETQYF
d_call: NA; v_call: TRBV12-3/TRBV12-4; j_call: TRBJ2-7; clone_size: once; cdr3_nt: TGTGCCAGCAGGCAGGGGAGGAACGAGCAGTACTTC; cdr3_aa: CASRQGRNEQYF
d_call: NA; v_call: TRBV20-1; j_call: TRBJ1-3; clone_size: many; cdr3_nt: TGCAGTGCTAGAAGTCGTCTAGGGTTAGCTGGAAACACCATATATTTT; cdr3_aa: CSARSRLGLAGNTIYF
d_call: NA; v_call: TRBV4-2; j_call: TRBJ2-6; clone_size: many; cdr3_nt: TGTGCCAGCAGCCAAGATCGGGGCTCTGGGGCCAACGTCCTGACTTTC; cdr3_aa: CASSQDRGSGANVLTF
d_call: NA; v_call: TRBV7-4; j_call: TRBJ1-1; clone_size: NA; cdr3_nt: TGTGCCAGCAGCGACACAGGGCGGCTCGCTGAAGCTTTCTTT; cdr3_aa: CASSDTGRLAEAFF
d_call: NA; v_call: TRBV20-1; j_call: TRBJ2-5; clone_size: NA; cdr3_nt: TGCAGCGCGCTAGCAGCGGAGACCCAGTACTTC; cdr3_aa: CSALAAETQYF
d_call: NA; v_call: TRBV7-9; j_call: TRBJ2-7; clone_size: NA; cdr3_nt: TGTGCCAGCGGCCTTATGGGGGGCGCGGGTGAACCCTACGAGCAGTACTTC; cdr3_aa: CASGLMGGAGEPYEQYF
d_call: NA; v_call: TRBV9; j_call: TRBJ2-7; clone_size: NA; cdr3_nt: TGTGCCAGCAGGGTCCTCCTAGGGGTGGACGAGCAGTACTTC; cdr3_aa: CASRVLLGVDEQYF
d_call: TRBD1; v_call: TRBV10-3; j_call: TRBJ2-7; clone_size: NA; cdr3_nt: TGTGCCACCGGTGCCCGGGACAGGGTGACCTACGAGCAGTACTTC; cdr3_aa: CATGARDRVTYEQYF
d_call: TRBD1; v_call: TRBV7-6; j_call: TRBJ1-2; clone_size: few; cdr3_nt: TGTGCCAGCAGTGCTGAGACAGGGGGCTCCTATGGCTACACCTTC; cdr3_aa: CASSAETGGSYGYTF
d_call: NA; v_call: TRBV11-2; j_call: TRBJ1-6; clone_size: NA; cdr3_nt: TGTGCCAGCAGCAAGCACAGGGTGGGAAATTCACCCCTCCACTTT; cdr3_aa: CASSKHRVGNSPLHF
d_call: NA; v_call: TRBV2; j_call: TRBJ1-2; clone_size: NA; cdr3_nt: TGTGCCAGCAGTGAAAGAGCCCCGGGGACCTATGGCTACACCTTC; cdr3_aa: CASSERAPGTYGYTF
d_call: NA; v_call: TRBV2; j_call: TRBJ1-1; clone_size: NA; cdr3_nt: TGTGCCAGCGGCGTGTTAGCGGGTTTCCCGGAAGCTTTCTTT; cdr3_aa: CASGVLAGFPEAFF